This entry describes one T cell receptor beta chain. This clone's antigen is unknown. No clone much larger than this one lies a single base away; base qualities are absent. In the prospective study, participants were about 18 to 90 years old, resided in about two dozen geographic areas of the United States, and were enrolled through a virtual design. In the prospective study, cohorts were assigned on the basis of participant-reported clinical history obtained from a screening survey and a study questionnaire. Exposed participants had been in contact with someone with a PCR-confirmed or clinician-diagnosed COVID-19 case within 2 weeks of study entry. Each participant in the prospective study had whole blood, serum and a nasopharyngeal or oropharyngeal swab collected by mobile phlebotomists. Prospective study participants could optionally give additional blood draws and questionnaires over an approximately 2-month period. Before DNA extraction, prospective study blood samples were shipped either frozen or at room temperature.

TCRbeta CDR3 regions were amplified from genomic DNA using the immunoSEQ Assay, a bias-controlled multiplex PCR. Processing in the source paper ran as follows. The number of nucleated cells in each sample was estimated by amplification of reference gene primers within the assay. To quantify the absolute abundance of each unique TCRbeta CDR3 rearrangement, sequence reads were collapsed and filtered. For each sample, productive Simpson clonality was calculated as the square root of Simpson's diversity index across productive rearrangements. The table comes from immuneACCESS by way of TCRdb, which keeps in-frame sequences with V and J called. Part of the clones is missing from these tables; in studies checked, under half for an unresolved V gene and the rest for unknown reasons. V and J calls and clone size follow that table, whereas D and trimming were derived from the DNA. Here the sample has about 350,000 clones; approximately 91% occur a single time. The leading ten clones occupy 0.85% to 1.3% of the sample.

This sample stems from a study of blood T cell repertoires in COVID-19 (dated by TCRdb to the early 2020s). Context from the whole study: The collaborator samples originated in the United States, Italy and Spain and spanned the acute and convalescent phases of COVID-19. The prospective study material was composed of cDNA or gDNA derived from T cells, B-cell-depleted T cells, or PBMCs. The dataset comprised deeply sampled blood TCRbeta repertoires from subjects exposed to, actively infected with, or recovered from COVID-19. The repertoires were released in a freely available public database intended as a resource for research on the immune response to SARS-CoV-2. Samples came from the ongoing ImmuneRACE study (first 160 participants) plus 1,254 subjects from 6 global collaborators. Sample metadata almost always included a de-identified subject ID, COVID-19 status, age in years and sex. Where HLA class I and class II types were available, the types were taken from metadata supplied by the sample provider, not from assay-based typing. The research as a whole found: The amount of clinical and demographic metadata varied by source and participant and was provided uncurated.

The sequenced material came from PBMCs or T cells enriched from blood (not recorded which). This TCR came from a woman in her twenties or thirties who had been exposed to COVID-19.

The sequence in DNA is TGTGCCAGCAGAGGGGGGGACAATCAGCCCCAGCATTTT. Its protein reads: CASRGGDNQPQHF. The chain was built from TRBV6-6 and TRBJ1-5; TRBD1 is a weak D gene call, 6 bases matching. The CDR3 runs 13 residues from the cysteine to the phenylalanine. The CDR3 DNA has 39 bases and is translated from base 1. V is pared back by 6 bases and J by 3 bases, with 9 bases lying between the germline termini. CDR1 and CDR2 are drawn from the germline V gene (reference sequence): MNHNY, SVGAGI.